The 8 T cell receptor beta chains below come from one sample, sequenced in a study of T cells in narcolepsy listed by TCRdb under 2018. Library generation was performed with the immunoSEQ multiplex PCR assay. Drawn from immuneACCESS, this table holds only the in-frame rearrangements with V and J called that TCRdb kept. Clones are partly lost; checked studies trace under half to an unresolved V gene and leave the rest unexplained. The sample contains roughly 34,000 clones, about nine tenths of them found a single time. 0.83% of the sample is held by the ten biggest clonotypes. Input material: CD45RA- memory CD4+ T cells from PBMCs. Sample cell subset or site, as interpreted from the label and publication: memory T cells sorted ex vivo from peripheral blood. Source of these receptors: a human donor with narcolepsy.

The genes are TRBV19 and TRBJ2-3, with D tentatively TRBD1 (5 bases). The CDR3 loop spans 17 amino acids. Per germline, CDR1 LNHDA and CDR2 SQIVND (reference sequence). V lost 3 bases and J 3 bases, leaving 19 bases between the germline ends. Here the CDR3 DNA reads TGTGCCAGTAGTATTACTCAGGGCGGCATTAAAACAGATACGCAGTATTTT. Its translation is CASSITQGGIKTDTQYF.

A word on this clone: Within the sample, other DNA sequences also encode this same CDR3. The chain uses TRBV7-2 and TRBJ1-1; D not resolved. The germline V gene encodes CDR1 SGHTA and CDR2 FQGNSA. Trimming stripped 3 bases from V and 2 bases from J, with 7 bases between. The CDR3 has 13 residues. CDR3 DNA sequence: TGTGCCAGCAGCTTTCAGTCTAACACTGAAGCTTTCTTT. Translating it yields CASSFQSNTEAFF.

V is TRBV9 and J is TRBJ1-1; D call uncertain. Germline loops: CDR1 SGDLS, CDR2 YYNGEE. This CDR3 region has 13 residues. V was cut by 1 base and J by 1 base, with 5 bases left in between. The CDR3: CASSVSSNTEAFF. CDR3 bases: TGTGCCAGCAGCGTATCTTCGAACACTGAAGCTTTCTTT. Variable domain in full (rest from reference TRBV9 and TRBJ1-1): DSGVTQTPKHLITATGQRVTLRCSPRSGDLSVYWYQQSLDQGLQFLIQYYNGEERAKGNILERFSAQQFPDLHSELNLSSLELGDSALYFCASSVSSNTEAFFGQGTRLTVV.

This chain joins TRBV2 and TRBJ2-5; no clear D. V was cut by 6 bases and J by 0 bases, with 8 bases left in between. The CDR3 length is 13 residues. Germline V CDR1 and CDR2: SNHLY, FYNNEI. The CDR3 loop reads CASSVKYQETQYF. The CDR3 nucleotides are TGTGCCAGCAGCGTAAAGTACCAAGAGACCCAGTACTTC.

This clone has just one count. Likely a read error: the CDR3 ends without its conserved phenylalanine or tryptophan. The rearrangement links TRBV25-1 to TRBJ2-7; 7 positions match TRBD1. The V and J ends lost 3 bases and 0 bases, in that order; junction bases with no gene match: 5. Germline CDR1 MGHDK, CDR2 SYGVNS. The CDR3 is 15 amino acids. As DNA, the CDR3 is TGTGCCAGCAGTGACCGGGCAGGGGGCTCCTACGAGCAGTACCTC. Translating gives CASSDRAGGSYEQYL.

The J gene is TRBJ1-6, the V gene TRBV28, with D unresolved. This CDR3 spans 13 amino acids. CDR1 is MDHEN, CDR2 SYDVKM, per germline. Trimming left V 6 bases short and J 9 bases short, with 12 bases between. CDR3 sequence (DNA): TGTGCCAGCAGCAGATACCCGTCTTCACCCCTCCACTTT. Protein product: CASSRYPSSPLHF.

V is TRBV28 and J is TRBJ1-5; D gene uncertain. Germline V gene sequence: CDR1 MDHEN, CDR2 SYDVKM. The CDR3 loop spans 18 amino acids. The V gene lost 6 bases and the J gene lost 7 bases, with 28 bases spanning the gap. The CDR3 DNA reads TGTGCCAGCAGAACCGGACCGAGGTTCTCCAAGGCGGGCCAGCCCCAGCATTTT. Translating it yields CASRTGPRFSKAGQPQHF.

The CDR3 DNA follows: TGCGCCAGCAATCGATACGGGGGAGGTACTGAAGCTTTCTTT. Its protein product is CASNRYGGGTEAFF. The chain links TRBV5-1 to TRBJ1-1, with D possibly being TRBD1 (5 bases). Germline CDR1 SGHRS, CDR2 YFSETQ. CDR3 size: 14 residues. V was cut by 6 bases and J by 5 bases, with 17 bases left in between.